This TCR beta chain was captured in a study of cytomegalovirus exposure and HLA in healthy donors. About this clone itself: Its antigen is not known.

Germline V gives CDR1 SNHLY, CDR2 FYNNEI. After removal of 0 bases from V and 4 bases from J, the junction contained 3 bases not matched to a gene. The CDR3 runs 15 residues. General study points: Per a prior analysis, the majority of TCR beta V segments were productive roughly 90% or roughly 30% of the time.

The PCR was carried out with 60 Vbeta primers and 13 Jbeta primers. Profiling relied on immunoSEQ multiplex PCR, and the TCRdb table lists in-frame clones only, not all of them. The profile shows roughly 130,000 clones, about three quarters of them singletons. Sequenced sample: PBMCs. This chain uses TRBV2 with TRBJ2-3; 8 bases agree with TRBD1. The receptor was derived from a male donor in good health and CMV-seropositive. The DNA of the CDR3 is TGTGCCAGCAGTGAAGCTGGGGGACAGGCAGATACGCAGTATTTT. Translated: CASSEAGGQADTQYF.